This T cell receptor beta chain emerged from a study of follicular helper T cells after annual influenza vaccination. Survey level resolution was used for TCRB sequencing. The data were produced by immunoSEQ multiplex PCR, yet TCRdb's version contains in-frame clones alone and is incomplete. The table lists 2,000 to 2,500 clones, roughly 84% of them singletons. Note on this clone: As yet, its antigen is unknown.

Time point defined: 2015-2016 season, pre-vaccination. Blood volume per time point ranged from about 40 to 110 mL. Study-level results: Change in circulating plasmablasts correlated with ICOS+CD38+ cTfh clonality change.

Looked up from germline, CDR1 is KGHSH and CDR2 is LQKENI. After removal of 3 bases from V and 0 bases from J, the junction contained 7 bases not matched to a gene. The length of the CDR3 is 16 residues. Sample: CXCR5+ CD38- circulating T follicular helper cells from blood, taken on the day of influenza vaccination. Subset in this sample: circulating Tfh, non-naive CD4+CXCR5+PD-1+ (ICOS+CD38+ or ICOS-CD38-). This sequence joins TRBV18 and TRBJ1-1, with 7 positions matching TRBD1. The clonotype originates from an adult who received the influenza vaccine. The CDR3 DNA is TGTGCCAGCTCACCTCCCGGGACAGTCATGAACACTGAAGCTTTCTTT. Its protein product is CASSPPGTVMNTEAFF.